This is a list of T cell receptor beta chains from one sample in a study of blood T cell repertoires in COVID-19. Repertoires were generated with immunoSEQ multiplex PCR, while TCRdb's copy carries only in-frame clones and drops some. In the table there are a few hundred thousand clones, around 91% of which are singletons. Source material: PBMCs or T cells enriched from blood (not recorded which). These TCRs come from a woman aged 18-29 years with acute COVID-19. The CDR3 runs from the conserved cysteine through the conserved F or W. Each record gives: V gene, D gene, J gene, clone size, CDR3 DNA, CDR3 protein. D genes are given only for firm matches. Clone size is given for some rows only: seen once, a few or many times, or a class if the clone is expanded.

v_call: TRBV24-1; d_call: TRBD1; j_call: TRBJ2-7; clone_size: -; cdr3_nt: TGTGCCACCAGTGATTCCCGGACAGGCCAACAGTACTTC; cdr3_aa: CATSDSRTGQQYF
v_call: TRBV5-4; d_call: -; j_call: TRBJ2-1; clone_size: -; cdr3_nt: TGTGCCAGCAGCTTAGACATCTCCTACAATGAGCAGTTCTTC; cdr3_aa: CASSLDISYNEQFF
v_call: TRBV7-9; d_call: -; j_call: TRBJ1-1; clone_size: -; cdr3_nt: TGTGCCAGCAGCTTAGTGAGGGAGGCTCCAGAAGCTTTCTTT; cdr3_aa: CASSLVREAPEAFF
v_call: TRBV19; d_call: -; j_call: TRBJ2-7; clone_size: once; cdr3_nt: TGTGCCAGTAGCCCACAGGGGGGGCCTTCCTACGAGCAGTACTTC; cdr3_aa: CASSPQGGPSYEQYF
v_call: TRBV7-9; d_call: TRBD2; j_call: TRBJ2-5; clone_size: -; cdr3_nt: TGTGCCAGCAGCTTAGAAATAGCGGGAGCAGAGACCCAGTACTTC; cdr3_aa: CASSLEIAGAETQYF
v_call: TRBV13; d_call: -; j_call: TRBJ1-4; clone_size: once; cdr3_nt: TGTGCCAGCAGCTCGTTCCGAGGGCAGCGCTCTGTAGGTAATGAAAAACTGTTTTTT; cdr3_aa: CASSSFRGQRSVGNEKLFF
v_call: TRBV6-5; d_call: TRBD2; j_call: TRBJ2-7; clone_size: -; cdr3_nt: TGTGCCAGCACCCGACTAGCGGGAGGCTCCTACGAGCAGTACTTC; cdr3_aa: CASTRLAGGSYEQYF
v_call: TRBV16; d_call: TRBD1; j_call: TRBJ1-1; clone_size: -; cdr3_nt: TGTGCCAGCAGCCAAGGGACAGGCTACACTGAAGCTTTCTTT; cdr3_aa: CASSQGTGYTEAFF
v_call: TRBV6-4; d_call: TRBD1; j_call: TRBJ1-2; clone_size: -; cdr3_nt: TGTGCCACCGAGAACCACAGGGGGGATGGCTACACCTTC; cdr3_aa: CATENHRGDGYTF
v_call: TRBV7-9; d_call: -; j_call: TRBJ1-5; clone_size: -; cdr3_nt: TGTGCCAGCAGCTTTACAGATAGCAATCAGCCCCAGCATTTT; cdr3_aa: CASSFTDSNQPQHF
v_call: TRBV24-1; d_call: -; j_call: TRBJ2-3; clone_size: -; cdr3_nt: TGTGCCACCAGTGATTTAGTGGCGGGAAGGGGCACAGATACGCAGTATTTT; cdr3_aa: CATSDLVAGRGTDTQYF
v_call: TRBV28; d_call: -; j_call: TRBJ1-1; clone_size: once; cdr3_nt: TGTGCCGGCCGTACAGGAGTGAACACTGAAGCTTTCTTT; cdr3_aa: CAGRTGVNTEAFF
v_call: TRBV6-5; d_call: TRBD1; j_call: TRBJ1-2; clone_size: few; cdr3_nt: TGTGCCAGCAGTTACGGCAGGGGGGACTATGGCTACACCTTC; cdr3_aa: CASSYGRGDYGYTF
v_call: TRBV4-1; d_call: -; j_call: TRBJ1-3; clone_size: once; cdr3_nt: TGCGCCAGCAGCCAAGATCGGAGTCTCTCTGGAAACACCATATATTTT; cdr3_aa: CASSQDRSLSGNTIYF
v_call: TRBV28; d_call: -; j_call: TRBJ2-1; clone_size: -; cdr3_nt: TGTGCCAGCAGCCTACTAGGCCGGCTTCAGGGGAATGAGCAGTTCTTC; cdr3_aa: CASSLLGRLQGNEQFF
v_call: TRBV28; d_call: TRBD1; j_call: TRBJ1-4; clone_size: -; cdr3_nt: TGTGCCAGCAGCCGGGGACAGGGAAGGGAAAAACTGTTTTTT; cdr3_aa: CASSRGQGREKLFF
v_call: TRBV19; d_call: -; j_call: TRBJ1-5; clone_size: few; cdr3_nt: TGTGCCAGTAGTATTCAATCAGCGGGGTTCTATAGCAATCAGCCCCAGCATTTT; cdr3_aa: CASSIQSAGFYSNQPQHF
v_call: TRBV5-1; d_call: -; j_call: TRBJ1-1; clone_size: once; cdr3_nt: TGCGCCAGCAGTCTAGCCAACACTGAAGCTTTCTTT; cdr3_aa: CASSLANTEAFF
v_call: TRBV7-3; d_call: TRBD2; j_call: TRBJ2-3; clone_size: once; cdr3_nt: TGTGCCAGCAGCCCAGGGACTAGCGAAAGCACAGATACGCAGTATTTT; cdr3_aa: CASSPGTSESTDTQYF
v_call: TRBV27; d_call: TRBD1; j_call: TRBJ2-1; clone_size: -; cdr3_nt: TGTGCCAGCCGCCAGACAGGGGGCTACGATGAGCAGTTCTTC; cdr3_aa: CASRQTGGYDEQFF
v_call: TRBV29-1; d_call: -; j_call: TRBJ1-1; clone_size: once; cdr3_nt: TGCAGCGTTGACGAGGGAAAAGGAGCTTTCTTT; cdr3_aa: CSVDEGKGAFF
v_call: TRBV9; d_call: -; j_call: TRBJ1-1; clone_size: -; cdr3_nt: TGTGCCAGCAGCGGTGCCGGGACTGAAGCTTTCTTT; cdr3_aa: CASSGAGTEAFF
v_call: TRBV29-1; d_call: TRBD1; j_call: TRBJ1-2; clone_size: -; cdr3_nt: TGCAGCGTGGGACCTTCGACAGGGGGCGACGGCTACACCTTC; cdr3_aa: CSVGPSTGGDGYTF
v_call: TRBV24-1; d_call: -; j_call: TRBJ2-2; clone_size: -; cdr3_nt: TGTGCCACCAGTGAGGAGCTTAGTTCCGGGGAGCTGTTTTTT; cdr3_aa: CATSEELSSGELFF
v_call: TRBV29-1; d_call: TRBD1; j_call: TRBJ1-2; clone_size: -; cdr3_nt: TGCAGCGTGGCGTTACAGGGGGACTATGGCTACACCTTC; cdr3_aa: CSVALQGDYGYTF
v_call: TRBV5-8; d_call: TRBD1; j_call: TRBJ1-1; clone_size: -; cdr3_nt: TGTGCCAGCAGCTTATTCCATGGGACAGTAGTTGAAGCTTTCTTT; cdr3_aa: CASSLFHGTVVEAFF
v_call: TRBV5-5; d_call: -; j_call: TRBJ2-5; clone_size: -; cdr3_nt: TGTGCCAGCAGCTTGGTCAGTCAAGAGACCCAGTACTTC; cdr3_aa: CASSLVSQETQYF
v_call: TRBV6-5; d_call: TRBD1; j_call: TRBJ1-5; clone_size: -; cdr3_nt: TGTGCCAGCAGTTACTACGGGACAGGGAAGGATCAGCCCCAGCATTTT; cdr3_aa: CASSYYGTGKDQPQHF
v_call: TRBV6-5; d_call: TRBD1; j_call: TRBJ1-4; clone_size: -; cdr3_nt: TGTGCCAGCAGTCGGGACAGAGCACGGGAAAAACTGTTTTTT; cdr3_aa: CASSRDRAREKLFF
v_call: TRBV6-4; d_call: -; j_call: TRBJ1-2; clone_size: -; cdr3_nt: TGTGCCAGCAGTGAACAATTGAACTATGGCTACACCTTC; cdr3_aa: CASSEQLNYGYTF
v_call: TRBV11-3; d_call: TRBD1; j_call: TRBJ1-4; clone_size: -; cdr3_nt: TGTGCCAGCAGTCGGCGGGGGACAGGGGACGGAAAACTGTTTTTT; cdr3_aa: CASSRRGTGDGKLFF
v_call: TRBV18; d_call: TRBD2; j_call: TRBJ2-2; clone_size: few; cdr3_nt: TGTGCCAGCTCACTTAGGACTAGCGCCTACACCGGGGAGCTGTTTTTT; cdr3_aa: CASSLRTSAYTGELFF
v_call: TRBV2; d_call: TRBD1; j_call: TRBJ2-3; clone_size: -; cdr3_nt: TGTGCCAGCAGTGTCGGGACAGGGCCCACAGATACGCAGTATTTT; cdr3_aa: CASSVGTGPTDTQYF
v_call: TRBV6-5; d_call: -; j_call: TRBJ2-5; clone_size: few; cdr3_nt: TGTGCCAGCAGTTACTCCGGGACCCAGTACTTC; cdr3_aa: CASSYSGTQYF
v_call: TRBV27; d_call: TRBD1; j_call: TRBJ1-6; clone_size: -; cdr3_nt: TGTGCCAGCAGTCCTCATCCTACAGGGGACTCCTATAATTCACCCCTCCACTTT; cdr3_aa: CASSPHPTGDSYNSPLHF
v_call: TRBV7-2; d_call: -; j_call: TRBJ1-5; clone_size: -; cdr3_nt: TGTGCCAGCAGCTTATATGGCAATCAGCCCCAGCATTTT; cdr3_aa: CASSLYGNQPQHF
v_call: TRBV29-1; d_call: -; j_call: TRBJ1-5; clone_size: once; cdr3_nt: TGCAGCGTTAAAGAGTACAATCAGCCCCAGCATTTT; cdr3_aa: CSVKEYNQPQHF
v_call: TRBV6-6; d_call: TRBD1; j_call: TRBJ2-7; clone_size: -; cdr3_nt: TGTGCCAGCAGTTACCCCGCCGGGACAGGGGACGAGCAGTACTTC; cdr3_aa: CASSYPAGTGDEQYF
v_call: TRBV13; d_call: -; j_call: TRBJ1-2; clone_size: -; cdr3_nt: TGTGCCAGCAGTGCTGACGGCGGCTATGGCTACACCTTC; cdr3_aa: CASSADGGYGYTF
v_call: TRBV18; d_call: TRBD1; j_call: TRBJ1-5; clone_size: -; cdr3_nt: TGTGCCAGCTCAACACCCGGGACAGGGGGCAATCAGCCCCAGCATTTT; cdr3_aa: CASSTPGTGGNQPQHF
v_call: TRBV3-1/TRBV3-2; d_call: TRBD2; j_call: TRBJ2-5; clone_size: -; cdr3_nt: TGTGCCAGCAGCCGGACCGGGACTAGCGGGAATCGTGAGACCCAGTACTTC; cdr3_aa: CASSRTGTSGNRETQYF
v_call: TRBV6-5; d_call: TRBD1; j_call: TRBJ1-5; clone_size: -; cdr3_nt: TGTGCCAGCAGTAAGGGACAGAGTAGCAATCAGCCCCAGCATTTT; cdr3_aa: CASSKGQSSNQPQHF
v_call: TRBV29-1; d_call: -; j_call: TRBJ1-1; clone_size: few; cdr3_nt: TGCAGCGTTGACTCGGGGTCCAACACTGAAGCTTTCTTT; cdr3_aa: CSVDSGSNTEAFF
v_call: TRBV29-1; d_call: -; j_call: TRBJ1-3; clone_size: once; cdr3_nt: TGCAGCGCCCGGACAGCACCAAGCTCTGGAAACACCATATATTTT; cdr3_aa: CSARTAPSSGNTIYF
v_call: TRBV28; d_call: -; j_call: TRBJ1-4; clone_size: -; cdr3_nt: TGTGCCAGCAGTCTTAATGAAAAACTGTTTTTT; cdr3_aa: CASSLNEKLFF
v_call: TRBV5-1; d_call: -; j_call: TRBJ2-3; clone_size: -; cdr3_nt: TGCGCCAGCAGCTTGGCGGGCGGGGTCAGCACAGATACGCAGTATTTT; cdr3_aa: CASSLAGGVSTDTQYF
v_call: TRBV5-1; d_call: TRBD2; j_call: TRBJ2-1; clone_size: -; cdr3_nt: TGCGCCAGCAGCTTGGGGACTAGGGGTAATGAGCAGTTCTTC; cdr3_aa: CASSLGTRGNEQFF
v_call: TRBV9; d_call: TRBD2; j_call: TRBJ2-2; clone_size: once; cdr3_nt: TGTGCCAGCAGCCCCTTAGGACTAGCGGGAGGCAACACCGGGGAGCTGTTTTTT; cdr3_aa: CASSPLGLAGGNTGELFF
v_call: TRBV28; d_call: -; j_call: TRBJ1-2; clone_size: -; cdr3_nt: TGTGCCAGCACCCCCAGCGCTGACTATGGCTACACCTTC; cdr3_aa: CASTPSADYGYTF
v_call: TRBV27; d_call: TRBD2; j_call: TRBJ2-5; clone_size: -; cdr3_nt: TGTGCCAGCAGTCCGCACCCCACTACTAGCGGGGAGGAGACCCAGTACTTC; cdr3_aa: CASSPHPTTSGEETQYF
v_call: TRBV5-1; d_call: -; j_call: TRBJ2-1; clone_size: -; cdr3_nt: TGCGCCAGCAGCTTGGACCCCACTAACAATGAGCAGTTCTTC; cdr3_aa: CASSLDPTNNEQFF
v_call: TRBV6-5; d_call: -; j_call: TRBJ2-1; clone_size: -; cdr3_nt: TGTGCCAGCACCCCGACTAGTTACAATGAGCAGTTCTTC; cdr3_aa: CASTPTSYNEQFF
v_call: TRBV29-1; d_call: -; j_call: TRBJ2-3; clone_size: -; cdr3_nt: TGCAGCGCTGCGACTAGTTCAGATACGCAGTATTTT; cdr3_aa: CSAATSSDTQYF
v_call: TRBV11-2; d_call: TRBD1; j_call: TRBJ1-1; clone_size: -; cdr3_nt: TGTGCCAGCAGGAACGGGACAGGGATGAACACTGAAGCTTTCTTT; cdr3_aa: CASRNGTGMNTEAFF
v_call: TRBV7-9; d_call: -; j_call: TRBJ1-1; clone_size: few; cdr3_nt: TGTGCCAGCAGCCCTAGGGGGGGGAGCCGGGCTTTCTTT; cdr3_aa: CASSPRGGSRAFF
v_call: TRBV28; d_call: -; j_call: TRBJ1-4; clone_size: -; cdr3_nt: TGTGCCAGCAGTTTATTAACAGGGATAGGTGAAAAACTGTTTTTT; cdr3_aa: CASSLLTGIGEKLFF
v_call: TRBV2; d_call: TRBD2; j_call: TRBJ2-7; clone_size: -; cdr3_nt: TGTGCCAGCCTTGGGGGGGGTTTTGCCTACGAGCAGTACTTC; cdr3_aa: CASLGGGFAYEQYF
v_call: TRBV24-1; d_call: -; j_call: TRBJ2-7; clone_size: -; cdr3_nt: TGTGCCACCAGTGACCCTCAATCCTCTACGATTGAGCAGTACTTC; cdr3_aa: CATSDPQSSTIEQYF
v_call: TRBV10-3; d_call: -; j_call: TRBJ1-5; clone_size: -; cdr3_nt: TGTGCCATCAGTGAGTCGATGGGGGGTATTGGCAATCAGCCCCAGCATTTT; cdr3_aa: CAISESMGGIGNQPQHF